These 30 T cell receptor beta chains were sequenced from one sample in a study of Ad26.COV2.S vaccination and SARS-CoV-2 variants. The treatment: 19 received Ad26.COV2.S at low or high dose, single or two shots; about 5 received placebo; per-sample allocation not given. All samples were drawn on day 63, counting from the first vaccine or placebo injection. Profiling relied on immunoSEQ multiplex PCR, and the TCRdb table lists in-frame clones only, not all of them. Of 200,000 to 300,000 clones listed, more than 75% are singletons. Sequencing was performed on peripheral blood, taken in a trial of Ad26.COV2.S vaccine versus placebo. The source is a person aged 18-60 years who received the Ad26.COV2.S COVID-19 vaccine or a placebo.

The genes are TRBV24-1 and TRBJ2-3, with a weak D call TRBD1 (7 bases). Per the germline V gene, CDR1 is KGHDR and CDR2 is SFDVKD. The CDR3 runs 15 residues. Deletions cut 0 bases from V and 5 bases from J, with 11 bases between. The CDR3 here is CATSDLRGTVDTQYF. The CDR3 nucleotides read TGTGCCACCAGTGATTTGCGGGGGACAGTAGATACGCAGTATTTT.

This CDR3 reads CASSLPIGTGLGTQYF. The DNA of the CDR3 is TGTGCCAGCAGTTTGCCTATCGGGACGGGGCTTGGGACGCAGTATTTT. V usage is TRBV28 and J usage is TRBJ2-3; D tentatively reads TRBD1 or TRBD2 (5 bases each). The CDR3 spans 16 residues. V was shortened by 3 bases and J by 9 bases, with 22 bases between the two germline ends. Germline values: CDR1 MDHEN, CDR2 SYDVKM.

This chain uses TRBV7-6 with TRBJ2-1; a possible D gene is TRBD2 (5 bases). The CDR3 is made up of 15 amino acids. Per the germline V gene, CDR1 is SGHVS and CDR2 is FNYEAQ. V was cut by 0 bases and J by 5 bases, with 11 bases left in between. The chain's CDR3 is CASSLAWRANNEQFF. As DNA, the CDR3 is TGTGCCAGCAGCTTAGCGTGGCGGGCAAACAATGAGCAGTTCTTC.

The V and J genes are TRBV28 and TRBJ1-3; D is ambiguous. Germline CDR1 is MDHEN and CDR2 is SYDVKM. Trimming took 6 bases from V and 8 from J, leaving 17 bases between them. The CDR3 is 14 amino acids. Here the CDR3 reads CASSLLIPVDTIYF. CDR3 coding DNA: TGTGCCAGCAGCCTACTCATCCCCGTGGACACCATATATTTT.

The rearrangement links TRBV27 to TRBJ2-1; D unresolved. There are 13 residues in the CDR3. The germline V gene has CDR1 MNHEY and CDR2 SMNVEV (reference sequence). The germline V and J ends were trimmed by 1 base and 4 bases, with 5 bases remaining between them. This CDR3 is CASSLFFYNEQFF. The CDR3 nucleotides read TGTGCCAGCAGTTTATTTTTTTACAATGAGCAGTTCTTC.

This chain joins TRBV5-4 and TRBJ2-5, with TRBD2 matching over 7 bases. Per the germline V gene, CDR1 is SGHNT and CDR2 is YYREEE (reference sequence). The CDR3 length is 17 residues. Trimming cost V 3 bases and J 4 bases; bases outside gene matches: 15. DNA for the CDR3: TGTGCCAGCAGCTCCGGGACGGGGGGATTCACCAGAGAGACCCAGTACTTC. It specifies CASSSGTGGFTRETQYF.

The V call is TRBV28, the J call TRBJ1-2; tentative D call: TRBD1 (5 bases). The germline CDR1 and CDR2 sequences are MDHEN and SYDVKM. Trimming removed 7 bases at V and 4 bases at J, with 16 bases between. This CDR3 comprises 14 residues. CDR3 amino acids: CASTFGGVGYGYTF. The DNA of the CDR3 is TGTGCCAGCACTTTCGGAGGGGTGGGCTATGGCTACACCTTC.

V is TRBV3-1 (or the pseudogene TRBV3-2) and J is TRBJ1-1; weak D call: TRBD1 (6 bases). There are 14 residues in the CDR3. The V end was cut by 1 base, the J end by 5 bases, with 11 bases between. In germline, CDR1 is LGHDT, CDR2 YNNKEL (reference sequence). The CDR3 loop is CASSQVAGETEAFF. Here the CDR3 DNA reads TGTGCCAGCAGCCAAGTAGCAGGGGAAACTGAAGCTTTCTTT.

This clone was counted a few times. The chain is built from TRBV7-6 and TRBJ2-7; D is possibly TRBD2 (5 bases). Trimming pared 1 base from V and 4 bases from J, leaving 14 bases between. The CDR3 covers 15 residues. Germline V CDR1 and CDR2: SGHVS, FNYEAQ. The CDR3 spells CASSLGPGNVYEQYF. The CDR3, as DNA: TGTGCCAGCAGCTTAGGACCGGGAAACGTATACGAGCAGTACTTC.

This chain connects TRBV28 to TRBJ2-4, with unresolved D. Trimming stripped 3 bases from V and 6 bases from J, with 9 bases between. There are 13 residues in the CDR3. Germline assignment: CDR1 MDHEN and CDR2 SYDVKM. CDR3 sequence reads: CASSFSARNIQYF. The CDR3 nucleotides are TGTGCCAGCAGTTTTTCTGCGAGAAACATTCAGTACTTC.

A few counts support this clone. CDR3 sequence reads: CASSSRGLLYEQYF. Written as DNA, the CDR3 is TGTGCCAGCAGCTCCCGGGGGTTACTCTACGAGCAGTACTTC. The V and J genes are TRBV7-9 and TRBJ2-7; D may be TRBD2 (6 bases). The CDR3 is made up of 14 amino acids. The V end lost 4 bases, the J end lost 3 bases, and 13 bases lay between the germline ends. Germline CDR1 SEHNR, CDR2 FQNEAQ (reference sequence).

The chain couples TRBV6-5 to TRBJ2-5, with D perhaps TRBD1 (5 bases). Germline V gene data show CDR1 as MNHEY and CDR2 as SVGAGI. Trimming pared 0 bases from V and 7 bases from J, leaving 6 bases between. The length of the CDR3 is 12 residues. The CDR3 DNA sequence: TGTGCCAGCAGTTACTCGCAGGGGACCCAGTACTTC. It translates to CASSYSQGTQYF.

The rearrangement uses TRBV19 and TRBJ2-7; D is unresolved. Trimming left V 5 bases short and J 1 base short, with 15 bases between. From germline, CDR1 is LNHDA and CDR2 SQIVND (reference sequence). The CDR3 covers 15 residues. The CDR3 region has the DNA TGTGCCAGTAGTGACGCAGGCAGACCGTCCTACGAGCAGTACTTC. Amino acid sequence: CASSDAGRPSYEQYF. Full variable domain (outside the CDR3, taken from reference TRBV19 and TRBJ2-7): DGGITQSPKYLFRKEGQNVTLSCEQNLNHDAMYWYRQDPGQGLRLIYYSQIVNDFQKGDIAEGYSVSREKKESFPLTVTSAQKNPTAFYLCASSDAGRPSYEQYFGPGTRLTVT.

The CDR3 DNA follows: TGTGCCAGCAGCCTCGCGGCCTACGAGCAGTACTTC. Translated, it gives CASSLAAYEQYF. This chain joins TRBV6-2 or TRBV6-3 and TRBJ2-7; D remains ambiguous. This CDR3 has 12 residues. Germline-derived CDR1 and CDR2 are MNHEY and SVGEGT. V lost 6 bases and J lost 2, with 8 bases in between.

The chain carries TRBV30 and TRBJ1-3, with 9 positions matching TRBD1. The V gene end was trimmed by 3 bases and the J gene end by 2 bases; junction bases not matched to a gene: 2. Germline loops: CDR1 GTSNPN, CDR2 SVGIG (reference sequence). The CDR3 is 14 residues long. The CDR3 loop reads CAWSRDRAGNTIYF. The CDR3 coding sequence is TGTGCCTGGAGCAGGGACAGGGCTGGAAACACCATATATTTT.

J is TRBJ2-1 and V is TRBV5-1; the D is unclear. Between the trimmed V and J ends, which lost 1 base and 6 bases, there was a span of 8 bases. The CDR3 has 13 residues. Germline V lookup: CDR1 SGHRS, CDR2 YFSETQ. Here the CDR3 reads CASSLNRPNEQFF. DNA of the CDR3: TGCGCCAGCAGCTTGAATAGGCCCAATGAGCAGTTCTTC.

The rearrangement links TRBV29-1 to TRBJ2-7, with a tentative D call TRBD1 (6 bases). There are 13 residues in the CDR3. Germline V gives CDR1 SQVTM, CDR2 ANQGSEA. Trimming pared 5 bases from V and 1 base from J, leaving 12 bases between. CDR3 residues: CSVLQGTSYEQYF. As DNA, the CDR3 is TGCAGCGTTCTGCAGGGGACATCCTACGAGCAGTACTTC.

The CDR3 DNA sequence: TGTGCCAGCTCACCAGCTAGCGGACTCGAGACAGATACGCAGTATTTT. Its protein is CASSPASGLETDTQYF. The rearrangement links TRBV18 to TRBJ2-3, with 7 nucleotides matching TRBD2. Germline V CDR1 and CDR2: KGHSH, LQKENI. The CDR3 sequence is 16 residues long. V lost 2 bases, J lost 3 bases, and 8 bases stayed unmatched.

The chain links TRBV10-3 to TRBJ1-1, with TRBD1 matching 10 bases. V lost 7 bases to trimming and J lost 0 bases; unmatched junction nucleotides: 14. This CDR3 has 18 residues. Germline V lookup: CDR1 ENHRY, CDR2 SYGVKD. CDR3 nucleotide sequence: TGTGCCATCATGCAGCAGGACAGGGGGATCAACCTGAACACTGAAGCTTTCTTT. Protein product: CAIMQQDRGINLNTEAFF.

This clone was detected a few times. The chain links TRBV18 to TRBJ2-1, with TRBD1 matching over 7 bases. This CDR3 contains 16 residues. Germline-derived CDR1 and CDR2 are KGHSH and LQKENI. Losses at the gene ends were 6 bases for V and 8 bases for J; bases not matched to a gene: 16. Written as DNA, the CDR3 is TGTGCCAGCTCCCTCATACAGGGGCGTTCTGTAGATGAGCAGTTCTTC. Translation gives CASSLIQGRSVDEQFF.

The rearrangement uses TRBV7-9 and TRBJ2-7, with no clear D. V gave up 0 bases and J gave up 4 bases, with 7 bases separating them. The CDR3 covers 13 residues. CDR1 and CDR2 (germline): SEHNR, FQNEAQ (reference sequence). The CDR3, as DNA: TGTGCCAGCAGCTTAGCGGTCGAATACGAGCAGTACTTC. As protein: CASSLAVEYEQYF. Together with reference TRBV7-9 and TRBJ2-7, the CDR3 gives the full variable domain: DTGVSQNPRHKITKRGQNVTFRCDPISEHNRLYWYRQTLGQGPEFLTYFQNEAQLEKSRLLSDRFSAERPKGSFSTLEIQRTEQGDSAMYLCASSLAVEYEQYFGPGTRLTVT.

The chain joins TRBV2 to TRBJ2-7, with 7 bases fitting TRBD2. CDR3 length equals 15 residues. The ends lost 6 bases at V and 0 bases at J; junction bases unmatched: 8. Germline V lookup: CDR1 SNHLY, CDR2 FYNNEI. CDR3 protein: CASRRGRDYSYEQYF. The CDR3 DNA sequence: TGTGCCAGCAGAAGGGGCCGGGACTACTCCTACGAGCAGTACTTC.

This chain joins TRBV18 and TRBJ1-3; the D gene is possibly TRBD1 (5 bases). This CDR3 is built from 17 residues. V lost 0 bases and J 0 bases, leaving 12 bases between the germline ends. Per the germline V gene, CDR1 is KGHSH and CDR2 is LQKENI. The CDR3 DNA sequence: TGTGCCAGCTCACCACCAGGGGCACAGGTCTCTGGAAACACCATATATTTT. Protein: CASSPPGAQVSGNTIYF. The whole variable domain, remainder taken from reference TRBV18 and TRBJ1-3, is NAGVMQNPRHLVRRRGQEARLRCSPMKGHSHVYWYRQLPEEGLKFMVYLQKENIIDESGMPKERFSAEFPKEGPSILRIQQVVRGDSAAYFCASSPPGAQVSGNTIYFGEGSWLTVV.

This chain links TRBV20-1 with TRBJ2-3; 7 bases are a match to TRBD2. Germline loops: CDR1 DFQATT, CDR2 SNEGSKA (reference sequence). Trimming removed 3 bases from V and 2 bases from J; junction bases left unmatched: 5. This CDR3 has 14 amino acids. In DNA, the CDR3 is TGCAGTGCTAGTGCAGCGGGGCCCACAGATACGCAGTATTTT. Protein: CSASAAGPTDTQYF.

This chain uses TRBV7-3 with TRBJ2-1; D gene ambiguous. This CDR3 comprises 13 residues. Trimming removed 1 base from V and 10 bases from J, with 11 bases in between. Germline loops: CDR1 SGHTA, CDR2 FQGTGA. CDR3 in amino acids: CASSLITGGEQFF. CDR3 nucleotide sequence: TGTGCCAGCAGCTTAATCACCGGTGGGGAGCAGTTCTTC.

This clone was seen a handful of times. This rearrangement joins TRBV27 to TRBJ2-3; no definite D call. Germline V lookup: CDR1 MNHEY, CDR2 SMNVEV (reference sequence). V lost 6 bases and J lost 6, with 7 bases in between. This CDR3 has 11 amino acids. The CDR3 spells CASRGWDTQYF. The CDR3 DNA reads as TGTGCCAGCAGGGGCTGGGATACGCAGTATTTT.

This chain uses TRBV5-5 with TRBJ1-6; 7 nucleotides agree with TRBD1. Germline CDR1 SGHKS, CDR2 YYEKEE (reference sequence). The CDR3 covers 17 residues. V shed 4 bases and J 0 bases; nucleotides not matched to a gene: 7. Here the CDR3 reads CASSPRDSFSYNSPLHF. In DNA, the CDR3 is TGTGCCAGCAGCCCCCGGGACAGCTTCTCCTATAATTCACCCCTCCACTTT.

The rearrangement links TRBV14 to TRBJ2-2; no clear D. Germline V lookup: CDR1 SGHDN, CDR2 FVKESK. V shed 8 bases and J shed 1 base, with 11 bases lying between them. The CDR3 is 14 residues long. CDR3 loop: CASRAMGNTGELFF. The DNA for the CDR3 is TGTGCCAGCCGTGCTATGGGGAACACCGGGGAGCTGTTTTTT. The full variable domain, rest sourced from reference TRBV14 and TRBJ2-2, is EAGVTQFPSHSVIEKGQTVTLRCDPISGHDNLYWYRRVMGKEIKFLLHFVKESKQDESGMPNNRFLAERTGGTYSTLKVQPAELEDSGVYFCASRAMGNTGELFFGEGSRLTVL.

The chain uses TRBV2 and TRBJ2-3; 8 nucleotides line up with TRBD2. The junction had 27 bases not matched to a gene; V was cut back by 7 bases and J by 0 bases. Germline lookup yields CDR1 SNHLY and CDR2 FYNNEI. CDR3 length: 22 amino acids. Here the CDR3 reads CASIPTRELGLASPASTDTQYF. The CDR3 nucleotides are TGTGCCAGCATCCCGACAAGGGAGTTAGGACTAGCCAGTCCCGCTAGCACAGATACGCAGTATTTT.

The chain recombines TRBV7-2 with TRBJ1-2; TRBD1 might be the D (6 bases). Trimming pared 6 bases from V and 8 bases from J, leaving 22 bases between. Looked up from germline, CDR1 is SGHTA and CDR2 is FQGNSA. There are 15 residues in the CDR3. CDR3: CASRPQGQRLGGYTF. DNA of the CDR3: TGTGCCAGCAGGCCGCAGGGGCAACGGTTGGGAGGCTACACCTTC.